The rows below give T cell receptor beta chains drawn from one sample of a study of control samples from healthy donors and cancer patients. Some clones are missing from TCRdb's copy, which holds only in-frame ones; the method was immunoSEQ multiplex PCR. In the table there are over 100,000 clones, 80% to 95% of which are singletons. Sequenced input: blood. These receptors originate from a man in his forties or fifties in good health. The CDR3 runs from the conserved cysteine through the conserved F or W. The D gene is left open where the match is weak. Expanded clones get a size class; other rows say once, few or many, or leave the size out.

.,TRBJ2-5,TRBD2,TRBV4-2,TGTGCCAGCAGCCAAGATCCCCCCGGGGGGGGCCAAGAGACCCAGTACTTC,CASSQDPPGGGQETQYF
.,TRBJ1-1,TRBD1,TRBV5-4,TGTGCCAGCAGCGACCCCGGGACAGGGAACACTGAAGCTTTCTTT,CASSDPGTGNTEAFF
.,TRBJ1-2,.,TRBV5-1,TGCGCCAGCAGCCTGAGTGGAGCGGGTTTTGGCTACACCTTC,CASSLSGAGFGYTF
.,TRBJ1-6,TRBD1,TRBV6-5,TGTGCCAGCAGCGACAGGGCTGGCAATTCACCCCTCCACTTT,CASSDRAGNSPLHF
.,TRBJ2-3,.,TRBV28,TGTGCCAGCAGTTTTCTTGGGGAACGCACAGATACGCAGTATTTT,CASSFLGERTDTQYF
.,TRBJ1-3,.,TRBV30,TGTGCCTGGAGGTCAGGTCCCTCACACACCATATATTTT,CAWRSGPSHTIYF
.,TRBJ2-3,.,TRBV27,TGTGCCAGCTCCCTCCGAATTGGGCCCACAGATACGCAGTATTTT,CASSLRIGPTDTQYF
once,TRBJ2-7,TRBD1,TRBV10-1,TGCGCCAGCAGTCCCAGGGGGATGGGGGAGCAGTACTTC,CASSPRGMGEQYF
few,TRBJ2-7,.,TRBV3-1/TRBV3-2,TGTGCCAGCAGCCCATGGAGGGACGGCGAGCAGTACTTC,CASSPWRDGEQYF
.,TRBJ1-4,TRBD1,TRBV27,TGTGCCAGCAGTCAGAACAGGGGGGGGAGGAATGAAAAACTGTTTTTT,CASSQNRGGRNEKLFF
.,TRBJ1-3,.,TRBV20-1,TGCAGTGCTAGTTTAAGCGGTCTGTGGGGGGATATCGGAAACACCATATATTTT,CSASLSGLWGDIGNTIYF
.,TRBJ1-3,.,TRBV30,TGTGCCTGGAGTGCGGGCAGAGCAACTGGAAACACCATATATTTT,CAWSAGRATGNTIYF
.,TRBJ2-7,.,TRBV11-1,TGTGCCAGCACCCGGTTACCTGGGGCCTACGAGCAGTACTTC,CASTRLPGAYEQYF
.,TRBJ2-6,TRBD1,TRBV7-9,TGTGCCAGCAGCGTAACCGGGACAGGGGTGGTTGGGGCCAACGTCCTGACTTTC,CASSVTGTGVVGANVLTF
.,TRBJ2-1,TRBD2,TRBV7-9,TGTGCCAGCAGTCAGGCGGGGGTTAGCAGCGATGAGCAGTTCTTC,CASSQAGVSSDEQFF
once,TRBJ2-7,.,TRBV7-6,TGTGCCAGCAGCGCCCAAGGCTCCTACGAGCAGTACTTC,CASSAQGSYEQYF
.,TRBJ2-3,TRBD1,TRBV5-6,TGTGCCAGCAGCAGCGGACAGGGCCCAGATACGCAGTATTTT,CASSSGQGPDTQYF